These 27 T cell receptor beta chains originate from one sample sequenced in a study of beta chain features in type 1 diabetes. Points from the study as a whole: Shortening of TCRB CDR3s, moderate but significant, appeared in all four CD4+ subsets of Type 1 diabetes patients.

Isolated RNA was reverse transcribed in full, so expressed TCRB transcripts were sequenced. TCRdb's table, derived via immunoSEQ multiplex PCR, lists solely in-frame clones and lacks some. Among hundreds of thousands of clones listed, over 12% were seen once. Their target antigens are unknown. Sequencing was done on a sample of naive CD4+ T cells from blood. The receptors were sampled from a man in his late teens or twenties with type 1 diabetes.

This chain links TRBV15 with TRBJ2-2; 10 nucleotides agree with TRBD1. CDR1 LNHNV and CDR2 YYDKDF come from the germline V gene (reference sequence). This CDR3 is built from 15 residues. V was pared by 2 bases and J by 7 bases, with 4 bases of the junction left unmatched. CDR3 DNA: TGTGCCACCAGCAGAAGGGGACAGGGGAGCGGGGAGCTGTTTTTT. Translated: CATSRRGQGSGELFF.

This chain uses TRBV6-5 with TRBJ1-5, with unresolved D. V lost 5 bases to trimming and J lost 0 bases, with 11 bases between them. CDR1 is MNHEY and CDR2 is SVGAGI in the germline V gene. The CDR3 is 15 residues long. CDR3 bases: TGTGCCAGCAGTAAATGGGGATATAGCAATCAGCCCCAGCATTTT. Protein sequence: CASSKWGYSNQPQHF.

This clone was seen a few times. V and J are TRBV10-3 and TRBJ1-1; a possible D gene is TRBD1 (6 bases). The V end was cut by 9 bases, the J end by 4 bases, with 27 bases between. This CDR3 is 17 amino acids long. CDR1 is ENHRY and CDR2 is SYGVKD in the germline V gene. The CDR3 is CAIQTSRGLDRRTEAFF. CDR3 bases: TGTGCCATTCAAACGTCTCGGGGGCTCGATCGGCGCACTGAAGCTTTCTTT.

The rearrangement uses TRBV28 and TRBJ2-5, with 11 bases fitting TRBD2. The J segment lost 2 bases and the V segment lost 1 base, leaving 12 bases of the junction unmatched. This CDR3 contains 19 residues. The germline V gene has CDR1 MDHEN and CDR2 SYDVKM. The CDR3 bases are TGTGCCAGCAGTTTATTCTCCCTAGCGGGGGGCGAACAACAAGAGACCCAGTACTTC. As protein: CASSLFSLAGGEQQETQYF.

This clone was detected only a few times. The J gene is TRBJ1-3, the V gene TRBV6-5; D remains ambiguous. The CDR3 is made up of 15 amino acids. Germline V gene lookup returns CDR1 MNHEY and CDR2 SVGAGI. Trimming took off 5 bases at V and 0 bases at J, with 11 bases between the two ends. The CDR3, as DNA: TGTGCCAGCAGTCTAGGAGGGTCCTCTGGAAACACCATATATTTT. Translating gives CASSLGGSSGNTIYF.

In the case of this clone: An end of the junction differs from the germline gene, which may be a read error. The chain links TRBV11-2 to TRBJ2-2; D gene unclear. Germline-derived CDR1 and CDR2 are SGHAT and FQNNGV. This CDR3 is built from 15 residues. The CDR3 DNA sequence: TGTGCCAGCAGCTCCCCTTTTATCAACGCCGCGGAGCCGTTTTTT. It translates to CASSSPFINAAEPFF. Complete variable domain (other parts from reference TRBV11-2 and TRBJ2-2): EAGVAQSPRYKIIEKRQSVAFWCNPISGHATLYWYQQILGQGPKLLIQFQNNGVVDDSQLPKDRFSAERLKGVDSTLKIQPAKLEDSAVYLCASSSPFINAAEPFFGEGSRLTVL.

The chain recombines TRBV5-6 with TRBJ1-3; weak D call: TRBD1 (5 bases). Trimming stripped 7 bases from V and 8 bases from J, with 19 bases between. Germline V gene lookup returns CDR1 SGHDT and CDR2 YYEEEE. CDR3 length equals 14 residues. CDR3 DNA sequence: TGTGCCAGCGGCACAGGCATTCCTTCAGACACCATATATTTT. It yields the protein CASGTGIPSDTIYF. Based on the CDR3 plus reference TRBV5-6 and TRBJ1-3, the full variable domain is DAGVTQSPTHLIKTRGQQVTLRCSPKSGHDTVSWYQQALGQGPQFIFQYYEEEERQRGNFPDRFSGHQFPNYSSELNVNALLLGDSALYLCASGTGIPSDTIYFGEGSWLTVV.

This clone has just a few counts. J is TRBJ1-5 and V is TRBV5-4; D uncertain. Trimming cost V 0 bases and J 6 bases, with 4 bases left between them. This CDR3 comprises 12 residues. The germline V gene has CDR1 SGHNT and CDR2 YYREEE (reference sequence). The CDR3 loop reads CASSLDTQPQHF. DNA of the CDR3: TGTGCCAGCAGCTTGGATACTCAGCCCCAGCATTTT.

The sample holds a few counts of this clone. The CDR3 nucleotides are TGTGCCAGCAGTACCTCGGACAGGGGGCATTCCTACGAGCAGTACTTC. This codes for CASSTSDRGHSYEQYF. The rearrangement joins TRBV28 to TRBJ2-7; 11 nucleotides line up with TRBD1. Germline CDR1 is MDHEN and CDR2 is SYDVKM. V gave up 5 bases and J gave up 1 base; unmatched junction bases: 7. The CDR3 totals 16 residues.

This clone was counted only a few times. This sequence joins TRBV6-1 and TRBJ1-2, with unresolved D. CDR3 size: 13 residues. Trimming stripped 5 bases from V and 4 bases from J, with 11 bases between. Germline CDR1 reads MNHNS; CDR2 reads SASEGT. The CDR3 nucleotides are TGTGCCAGCAGTCTACAAGGACTCTATGGCTACACCTTC. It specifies CASSLQGLYGYTF.

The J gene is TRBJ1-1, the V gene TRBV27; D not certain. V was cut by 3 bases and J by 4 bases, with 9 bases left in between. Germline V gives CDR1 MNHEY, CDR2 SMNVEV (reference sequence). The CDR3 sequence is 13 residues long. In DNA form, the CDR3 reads TGTGCCAGCAGTTTGGATGGAGGCACTGAAGCTTTCTTT. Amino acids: CASSLDGGTEAFF.

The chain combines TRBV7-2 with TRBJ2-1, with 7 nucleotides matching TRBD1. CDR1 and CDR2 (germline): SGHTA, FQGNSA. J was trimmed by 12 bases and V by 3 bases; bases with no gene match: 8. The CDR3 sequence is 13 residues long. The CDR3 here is CASSFKGAPGQFF. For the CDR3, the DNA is TGTGCCAGCAGCTTTAAGGGGGCCCCCGGGCAGTTCTTC.

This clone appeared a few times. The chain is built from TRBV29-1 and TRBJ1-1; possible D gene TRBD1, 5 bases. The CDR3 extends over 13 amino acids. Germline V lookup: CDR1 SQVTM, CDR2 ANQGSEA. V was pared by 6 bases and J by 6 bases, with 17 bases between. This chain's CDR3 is CSVPRQGTPEAFF. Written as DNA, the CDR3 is TGCAGCGTCCCCCGGCAGGGCACCCCTGAAGCTTTCTTT.

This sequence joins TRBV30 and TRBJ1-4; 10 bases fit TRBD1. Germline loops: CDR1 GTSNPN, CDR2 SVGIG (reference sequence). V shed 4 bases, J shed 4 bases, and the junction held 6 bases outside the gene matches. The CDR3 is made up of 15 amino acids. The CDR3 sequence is CAWIGGTGDNEKLFF. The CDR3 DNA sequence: TGTGCCTGGATCGGGGGGACAGGGGATAATGAAAAACTGTTTTTT.

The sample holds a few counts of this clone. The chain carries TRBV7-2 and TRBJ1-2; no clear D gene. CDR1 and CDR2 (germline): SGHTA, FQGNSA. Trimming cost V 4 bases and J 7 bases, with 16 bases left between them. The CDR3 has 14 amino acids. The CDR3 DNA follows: TGTGCCAGCAGCTATGCCGGGCCAGGAAGTGGCTACACCTTC. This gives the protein CASSYAGPGSGYTF.

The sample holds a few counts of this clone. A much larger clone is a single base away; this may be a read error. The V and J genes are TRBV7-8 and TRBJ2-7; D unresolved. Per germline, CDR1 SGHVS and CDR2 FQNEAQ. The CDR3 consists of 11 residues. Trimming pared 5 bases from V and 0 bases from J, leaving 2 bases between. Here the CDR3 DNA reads TGTGCCAGCAGCGCCTCCTACGAGCAGTACTTC. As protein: CASSASYEQYF. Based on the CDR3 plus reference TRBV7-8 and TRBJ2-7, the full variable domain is GAGVSQSPRYKVAKRGQDVALRCDPISGHVSLFWYQQALGQGPEFLTYFQNEAQLDKSGLPSDRFFAERPEGSVSTLKIQRTQQEDSAVYLCASSASYEQYFGPGTRLTVT.

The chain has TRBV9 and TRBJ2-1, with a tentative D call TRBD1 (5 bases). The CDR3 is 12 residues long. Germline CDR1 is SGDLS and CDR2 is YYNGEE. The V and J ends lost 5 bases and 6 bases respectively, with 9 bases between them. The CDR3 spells CASSSQVNEQFF. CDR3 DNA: TGTGCCAGCAGTTCACAGGTCAATGAGCAGTTCTTC.

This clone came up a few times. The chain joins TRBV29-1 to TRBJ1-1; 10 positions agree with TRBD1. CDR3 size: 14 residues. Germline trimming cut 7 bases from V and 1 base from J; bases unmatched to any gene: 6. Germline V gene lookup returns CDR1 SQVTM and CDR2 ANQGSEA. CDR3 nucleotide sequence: TGCAGCGGGGAGGGACAGGGGAGGAACACTGAAGCTTTCTTT. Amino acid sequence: CSGEGQGRNTEAFF.

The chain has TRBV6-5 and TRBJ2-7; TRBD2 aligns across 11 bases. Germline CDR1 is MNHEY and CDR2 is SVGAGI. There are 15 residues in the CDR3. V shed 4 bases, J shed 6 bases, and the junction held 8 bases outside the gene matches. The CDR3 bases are TGTGCCAGCAGTTTAGCGGGAGGGCTACCTATCGAGCAGTACTTC. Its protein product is CASSLAGGLPIEQYF.

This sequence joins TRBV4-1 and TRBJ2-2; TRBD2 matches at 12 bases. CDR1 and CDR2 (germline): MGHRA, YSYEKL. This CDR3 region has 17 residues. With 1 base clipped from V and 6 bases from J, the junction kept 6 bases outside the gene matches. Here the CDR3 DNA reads TGCGCCAGCAGCCAAGTCTCTAGCGGGGGGGCTGCCGGGGAGCTGTTTTTT. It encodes CASSQVSSGGAAGELFF.

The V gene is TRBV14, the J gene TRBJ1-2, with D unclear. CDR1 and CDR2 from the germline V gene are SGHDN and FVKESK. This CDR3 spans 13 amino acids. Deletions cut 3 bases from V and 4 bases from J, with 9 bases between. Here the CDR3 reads CASSQGWTYGYTF. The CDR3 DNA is TGTGCCAGCAGCCAGGGATGGACCTATGGCTACACCTTC.

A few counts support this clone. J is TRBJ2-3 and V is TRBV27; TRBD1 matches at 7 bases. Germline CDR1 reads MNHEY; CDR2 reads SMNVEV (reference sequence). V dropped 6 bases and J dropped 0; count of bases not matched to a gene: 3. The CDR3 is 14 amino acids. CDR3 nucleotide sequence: TGTGCCAGCAGCAAGACAGGGAGCACAGATACGCAGTATTTT. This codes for CASSKTGSTDTQYF.

Here the CDR3 reads CAWSLRQTQYF. CDR3 nucleotides: TGTGCCTGGAGTCTCCGACAAACGCAGTATTTT. V is TRBV30 and J is TRBJ2-3; D gene unclear. Germline values: CDR1 GTSNPN, CDR2 SVGIG (reference sequence). This CDR3 spans 11 amino acids. Trimming took off 2 bases at V and 9 bases at J, with 9 bases between the two ends.

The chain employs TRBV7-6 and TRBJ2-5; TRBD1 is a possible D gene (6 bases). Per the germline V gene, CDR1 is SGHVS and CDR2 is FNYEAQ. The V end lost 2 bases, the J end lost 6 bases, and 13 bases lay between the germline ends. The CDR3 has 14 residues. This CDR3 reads CASSLPYREKTQYF. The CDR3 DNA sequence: TGTGCCAGCAGCTTACCATACAGGGAAAAGACCCAGTACTTC.

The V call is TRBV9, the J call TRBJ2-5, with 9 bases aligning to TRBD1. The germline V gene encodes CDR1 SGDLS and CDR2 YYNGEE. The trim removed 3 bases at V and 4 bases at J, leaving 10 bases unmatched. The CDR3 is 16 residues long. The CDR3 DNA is TGTGCCAGCAGCGAGGGACCGGGACAGGGAGTAGAGACCCAGTACTTC. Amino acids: CASSEGPGQGVETQYF.

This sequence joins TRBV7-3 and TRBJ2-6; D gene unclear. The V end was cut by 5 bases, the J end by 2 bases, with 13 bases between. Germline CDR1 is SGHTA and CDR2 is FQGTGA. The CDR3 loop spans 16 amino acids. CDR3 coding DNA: TGTGCCAGCAGCCCCACGGTTAGGCCTGGGGCCAACGTCCTGACTTTC. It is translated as CASSPTVRPGANVLTF.

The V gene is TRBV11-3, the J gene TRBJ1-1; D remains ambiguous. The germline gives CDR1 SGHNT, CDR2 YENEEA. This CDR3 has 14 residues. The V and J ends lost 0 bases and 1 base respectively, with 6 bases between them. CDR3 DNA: TGTGCCAGCAGCTTAGATGGCGAGAACACTGAAGCTTTCTTT. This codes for CASSLDGENTEAFF.